Listed below are T cell receptor beta chains from one sample, sequenced in a study of blood T cell repertoires in COVID-19. Assay used: immunoSEQ multiplex PCR; TCRdb lists only in-frame clones, some missing. The sample lists around 170,000 clones, 83% occurring once. Sample: peripheral blood. These receptors all come from a human donor in a cohort sampled during active COVID-19. Both conserved end residues are trimmed from each CDR3.

14	TRBV4-2	ASSQGAGATNEKLF
13	TRBV5-6	ASSLEGQGPYGYT
11	TRBV6-5	ASSYSRSGEQF
12	TRBV11-3	ASSLNRGYNEQF
10	TRBV6-5	ASTLGGNTIY
14	TRBV9	ASSPRGSGGRNEQF
12	TRBV6-4	ASSDRAGGAEAF
12	TRBV18	ASSPLGGTDTQY
13	TRBV7-2	ASSTFRARTEKLF
13	TRBV2	APGGQKLAKNIQY
16	TRBV7-8	ASSLALFSGGAQDEQY
11	TRBV2	ASSPGQPSPYT
14	TRBV27	ASSLSGGLPTETQY
12	TRBV27	ASSLSKGITGYT
10	TRBV2	ASGQGSYEQY
11	TRBV6-5	ATKSSYNSPLH
10	TRBV18	ASSPPLEEAF